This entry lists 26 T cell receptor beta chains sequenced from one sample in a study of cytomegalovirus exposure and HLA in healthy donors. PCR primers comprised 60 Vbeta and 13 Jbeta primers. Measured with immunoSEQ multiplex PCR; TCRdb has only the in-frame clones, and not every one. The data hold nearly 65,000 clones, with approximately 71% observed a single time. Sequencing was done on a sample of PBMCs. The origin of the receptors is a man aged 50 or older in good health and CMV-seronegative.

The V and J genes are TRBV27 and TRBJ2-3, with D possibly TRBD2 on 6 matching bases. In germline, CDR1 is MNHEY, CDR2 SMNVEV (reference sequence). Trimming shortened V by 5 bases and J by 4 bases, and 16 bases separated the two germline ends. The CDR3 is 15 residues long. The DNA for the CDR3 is TGTGCCAGCAGTCCTTTCCCGGGACTCGCAGATACGCAGTATTTT. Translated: CASSPFPGLADTQYF.

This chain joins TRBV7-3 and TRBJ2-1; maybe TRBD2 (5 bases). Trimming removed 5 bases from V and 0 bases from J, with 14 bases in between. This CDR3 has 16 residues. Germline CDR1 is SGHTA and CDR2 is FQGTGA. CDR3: CASSLSRGSSYNEQFF. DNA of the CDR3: TGTGCCAGCAGCCTCAGCCGGGGAAGCTCCTACAATGAGCAGTTCTTC.

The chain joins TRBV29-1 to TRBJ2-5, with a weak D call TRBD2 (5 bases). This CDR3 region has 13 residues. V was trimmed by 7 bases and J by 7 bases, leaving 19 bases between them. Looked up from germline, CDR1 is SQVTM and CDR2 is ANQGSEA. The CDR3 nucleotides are TGCAGCGCCGAGTGGAGGACCGACGTGACCCAGTACTTC. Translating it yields CSAEWRTDVTQYF.

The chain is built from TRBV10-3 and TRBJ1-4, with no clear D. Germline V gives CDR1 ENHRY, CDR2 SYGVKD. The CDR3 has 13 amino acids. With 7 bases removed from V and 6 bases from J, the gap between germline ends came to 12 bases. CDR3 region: CAITPTPDEKLFF. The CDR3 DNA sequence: TGTGCCATCACCCCAACTCCCGATGAAAAACTGTTTTTT.

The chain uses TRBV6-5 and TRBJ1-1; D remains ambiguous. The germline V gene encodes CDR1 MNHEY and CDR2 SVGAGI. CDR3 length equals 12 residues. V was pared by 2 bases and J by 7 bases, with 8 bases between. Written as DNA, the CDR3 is TGTGCCAGCAGTTACGACACGCATGAAGCTTTCTTT. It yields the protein CASSYDTHEAFF.

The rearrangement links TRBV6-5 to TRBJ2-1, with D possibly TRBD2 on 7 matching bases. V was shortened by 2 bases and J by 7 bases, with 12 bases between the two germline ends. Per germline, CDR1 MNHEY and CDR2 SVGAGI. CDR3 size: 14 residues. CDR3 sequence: CASSYRGGLNEQFF. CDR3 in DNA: TGTGCCAGCAGTTACCGCGGGGGCCTTAATGAGCAGTTCTTC.

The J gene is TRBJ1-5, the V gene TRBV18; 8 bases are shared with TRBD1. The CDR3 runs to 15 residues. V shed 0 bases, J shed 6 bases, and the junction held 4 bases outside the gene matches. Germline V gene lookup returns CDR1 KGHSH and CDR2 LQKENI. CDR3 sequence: CASSPPATGGQPQHF. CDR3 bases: TGTGCCAGCTCACCACCGGCTACAGGGGGTCAGCCCCAGCATTTT. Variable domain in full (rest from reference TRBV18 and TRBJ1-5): NAGVMQNPRHLVRRRGQEARLRCSPMKGHSHVYWYRQLPEEGLKFMVYLQKENIIDESGMPKERFSAEFPKEGPSILRIQQVVRGDSAAYFCASSPPATGGQPQHFGDGTRLSIL.

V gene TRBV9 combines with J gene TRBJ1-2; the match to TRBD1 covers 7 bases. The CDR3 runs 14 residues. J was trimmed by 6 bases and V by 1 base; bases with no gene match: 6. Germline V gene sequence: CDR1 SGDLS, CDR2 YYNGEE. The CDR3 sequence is CASSVRQGGNGYTF. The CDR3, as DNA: TGTGCCAGCAGCGTAAGACAGGGTGGAAATGGCTACACCTTC.

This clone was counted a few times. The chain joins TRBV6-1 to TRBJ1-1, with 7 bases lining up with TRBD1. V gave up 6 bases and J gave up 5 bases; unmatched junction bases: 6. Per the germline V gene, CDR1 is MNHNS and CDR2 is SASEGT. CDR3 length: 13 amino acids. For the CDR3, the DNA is TGTGCCAGCAGGCACAGGGGAGGAACTGAAGCTTTCTTT. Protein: CASRHRGGTEAFF.

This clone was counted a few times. The CDR3 region is CASQGLAGGQETQYF. In DNA form, the CDR3 reads TGTGCCAGTCAGGGACTAGCGGGGGGGCAAGAGACCCAGTACTTC. This sequence joins TRBV2 and TRBJ2-5, with 16 bases lining up with TRBD2. CDR3 length: 15 residues. Germline loops: CDR1 SNHLY, CDR2 FYNNEI. With 9 bases clipped from V and 2 bases from J, the junction kept 3 bases outside the gene matches.

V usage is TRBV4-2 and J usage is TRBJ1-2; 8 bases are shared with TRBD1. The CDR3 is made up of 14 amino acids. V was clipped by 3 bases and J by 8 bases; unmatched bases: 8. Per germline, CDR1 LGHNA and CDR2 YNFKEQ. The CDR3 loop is CASSHSGQGHGYTF. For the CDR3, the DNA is TGTGCCAGCAGCCACTCCGGACAGGGTCACGGCTACACCTTC.

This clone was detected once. The CDR3 DNA is TGTGCCAGCAGCTTCCATCGGGAAAAACTGTTTTTT. The encoded protein is CASSFHREKLFF. The chain combines TRBV5-4 with TRBJ1-4; no reliable D call. Germline V gene sequence: CDR1 SGHNT, CDR2 YYREEE (reference sequence). CDR3 length: 12 amino acids. With 2 bases removed from V and 8 bases from J, the gap between germline ends came to 7 bases. Full variable domain (missing parts from reference TRBV5-4 and TRBJ1-4): ETGVTQSPTHLIKTRGQQVTLRCSSQSGHNTVSWYQQALGQGPQFIFQYYREEENGRGNFPPRFSGLQFPNYSSELNVNALELDDSALYLCASSFHREKLFFGSGTQLSVL.

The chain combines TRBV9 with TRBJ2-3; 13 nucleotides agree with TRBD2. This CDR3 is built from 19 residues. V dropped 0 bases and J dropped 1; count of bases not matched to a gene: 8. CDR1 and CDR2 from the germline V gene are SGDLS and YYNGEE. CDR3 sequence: CASSVASGGTSGGTDTQYF. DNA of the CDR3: TGTGCCAGCAGCGTAGCTTCAGGGGGGACTAGCGGGGGCACAGATACGCAGTATTTT.

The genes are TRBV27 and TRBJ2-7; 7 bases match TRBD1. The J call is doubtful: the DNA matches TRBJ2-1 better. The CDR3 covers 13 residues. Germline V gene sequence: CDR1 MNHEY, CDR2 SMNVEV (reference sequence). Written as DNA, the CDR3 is TGTGCCAGCAGTGTACTCGGACAGGCCTCCCAGTTCTTC. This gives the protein CASSVLGQASQFF.

CDR3 amino acids: CASSLVGGRNQPQHF. DNA for the CDR3: TGCGCCAGCAGCTTGGTAGGGGGCAGAAATCAGCCCCAGCATTTT. This chain links TRBV5-1 with TRBJ1-5, with 7 bases fitting TRBD1. This CDR3 spans 15 amino acids. Germline CDR1 reads SGHRS; CDR2 reads YFSETQ. The ends lost 0 bases at V and 4 bases at J; junction bases unmatched: 4.

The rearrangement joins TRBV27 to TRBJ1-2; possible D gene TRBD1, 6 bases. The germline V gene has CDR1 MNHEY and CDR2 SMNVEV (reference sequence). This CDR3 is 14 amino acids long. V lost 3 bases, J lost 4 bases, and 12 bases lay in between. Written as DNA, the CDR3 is TGTGCCAGCAGTTTCTCCAGGGGCGGCTATGGCTACACCTTC. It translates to CASSFSRGGYGYTF.

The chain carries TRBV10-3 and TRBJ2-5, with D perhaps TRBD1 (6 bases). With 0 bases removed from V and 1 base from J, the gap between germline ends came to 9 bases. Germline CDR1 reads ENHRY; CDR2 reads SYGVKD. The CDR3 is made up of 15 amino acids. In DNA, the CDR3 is TGTGCCATCAGTGAGTCGGGGGCCCCCCAAGAGACCCAGTACTTC. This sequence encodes CAISESGAPQETQYF.

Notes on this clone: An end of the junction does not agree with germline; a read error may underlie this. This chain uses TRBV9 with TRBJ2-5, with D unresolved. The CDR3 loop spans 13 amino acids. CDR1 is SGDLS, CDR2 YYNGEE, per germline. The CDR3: CASSVELGTPGHF. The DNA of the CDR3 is TGTGCCAGCAGCGTAGAGTTAGGAACTCCGGGTCACTTC.

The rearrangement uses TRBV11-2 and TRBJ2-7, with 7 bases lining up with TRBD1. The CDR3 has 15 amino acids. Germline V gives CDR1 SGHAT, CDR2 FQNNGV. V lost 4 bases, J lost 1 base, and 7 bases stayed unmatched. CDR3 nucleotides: TGTGCCAGCAGCTCACTCCGGGACAGATCCTACGAGCAGTACTTC. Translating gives CASSSLRDRSYEQYF. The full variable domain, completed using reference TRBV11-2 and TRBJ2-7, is EAGVAQSPRYKIIEKRQSVAFWCNPISGHATLYWYQQILGQGPKLLIQFQNNGVVDDSQLPKDRFSAERLKGVDSTLKIQPAKLEDSAVYLCASSSLRDRSYEQYFGPGTRLTVT.

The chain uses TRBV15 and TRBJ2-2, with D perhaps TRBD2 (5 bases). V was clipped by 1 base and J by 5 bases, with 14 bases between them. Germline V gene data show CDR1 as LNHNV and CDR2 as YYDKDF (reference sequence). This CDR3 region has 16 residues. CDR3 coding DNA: TGTGCCACCAGCAGAGCGCGGGCAGGCCGGACCGGGGAGCTGTTTTTT. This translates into CATSRARAGRTGELFF.

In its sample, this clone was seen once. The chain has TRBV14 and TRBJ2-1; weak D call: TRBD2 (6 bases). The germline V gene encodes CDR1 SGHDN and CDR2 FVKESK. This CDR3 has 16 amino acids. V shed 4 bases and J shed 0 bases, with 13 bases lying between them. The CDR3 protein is CASSLQRASSYNEQFF. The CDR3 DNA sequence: TGTGCCAGCAGCCTCCAGCGGGCGAGCTCCTACAATGAGCAGTTCTTC.

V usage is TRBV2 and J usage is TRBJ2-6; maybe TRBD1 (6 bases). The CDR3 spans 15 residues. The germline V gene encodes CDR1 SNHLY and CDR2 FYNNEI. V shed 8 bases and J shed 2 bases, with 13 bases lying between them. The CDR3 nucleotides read TGTGCCAGCTTGGGGGCGTCCCCTGGGGCCAACGTCCTGACTTTC. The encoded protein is CASLGASPGANVLTF.

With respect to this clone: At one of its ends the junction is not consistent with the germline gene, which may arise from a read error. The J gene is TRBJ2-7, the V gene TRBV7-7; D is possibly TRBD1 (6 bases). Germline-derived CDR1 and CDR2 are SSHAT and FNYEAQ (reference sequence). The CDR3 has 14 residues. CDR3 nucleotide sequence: TGTGCTAGCAGCTTAAACAGGGTAGGGGGCGAGCAGTACTTC. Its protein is CASSLNRVGGEQYF.

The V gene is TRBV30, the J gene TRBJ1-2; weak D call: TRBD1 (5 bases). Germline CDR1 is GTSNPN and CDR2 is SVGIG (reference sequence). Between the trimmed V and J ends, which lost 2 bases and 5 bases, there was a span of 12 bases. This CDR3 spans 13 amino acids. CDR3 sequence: CAWSRAGLYGYTF. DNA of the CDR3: TGTGCCTGGAGTAGGGCAGGGTTGTATGGCTACACCTTC.

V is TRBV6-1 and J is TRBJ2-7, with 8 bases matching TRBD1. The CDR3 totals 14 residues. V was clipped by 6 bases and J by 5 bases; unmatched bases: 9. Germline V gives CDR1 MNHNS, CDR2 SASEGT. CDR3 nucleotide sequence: TGTGCCAGCAGCCTAGGACAGGGCTTCAACGAGCAGTACTTC. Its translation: CASSLGQGFNEQYF.

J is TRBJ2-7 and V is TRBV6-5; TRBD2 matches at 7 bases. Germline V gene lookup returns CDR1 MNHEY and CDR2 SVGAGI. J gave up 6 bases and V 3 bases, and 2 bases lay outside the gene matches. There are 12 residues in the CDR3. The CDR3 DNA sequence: TGTGCCAGCAGTTATGGGGGGGGCGAGCAGTACTTC. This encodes CASSYGGGEQYF.